The rows below give T cell receptor beta chains drawn from one sample of a study of tumor T cells in aggressive B-cell lymphoma. Assay: immunoSEQ multiplex PCR; the TCRdb copy retains only in-frame clones and omits some. Here the sample spans roughly 4,500 clones, approximately 87% being singletons. Input material: tumor tissue. Source of these receptors: an adult with diffuse large B cell lymphoma. Each CDR3 is given with its conserved first and last residue. Fields, in order: clone size, V gene, J gene, D gene, CDR3 protein, CDR3 DNA. The D gene is left open where the match is weak. Some rows have no size entry. The others give once, few or many, or a class for an expanded clone.

.	TRBV7-6	TRBJ2-7	.	CASSSTVGGASSYEQYF	TGTGCCAGCAGCTCCACAGTCGGCGGGGCTAGCTCCTACGAGCAGTACTTC
.	TRBV15	TRBJ2-3	TRBD2	CATSRTPGEGDTQYF	TGTGCCACCAGCAGAACCCCGGGGGAGGGGGATACGCAGTATTTT
.	TRBV6-1	TRBJ1-1	.	CASSGAFRGTEAFF	TGTGCCAGCAGTGGTGCTTTTAGGGGAACTGAAGCTTTCTTT
.	TRBV4-1	TRBJ2-7	TRBD1	CASSRGQGQGVYEQYF	TGCGCCAGCAGCCGAGGGCAAGGACAGGGTGTGTACGAGCAGTACTTC
.	TRBV7-7	TRBJ1-4	TRBD1	CASSLADRGYEKLFF	TGTGCTAGCAGCTTAGCGGACAGGGGGTATGAAAAACTGTTTTTT
.	TRBV11-3	TRBJ2-3	TRBD2	CASSDQAGPTDTQYF	TGTGCCAGCAGCGACCAAGCGGGGCCGACAGATACGCAGTATTTT
.	TRBV6-6	TRBJ1-1	.	CATKVIGANTEAFF	TGTGCCACCAAGGTAATAGGGGCGAACACTGAAGCTTTCTTT
.	TRBV4-3	TRBJ1-2	.	CANSQAATGGYGYTF	TGCGCCAACAGCCAAGCGGCCACCGGGGGCTATGGCTACACCTTC
.	TRBV30	TRBJ2-5	TRBD1	CAWSTGVSETQYF	TGTGCCTGGAGTACAGGGGTCTCTGAGACCCAGTACTTC
few	TRBV7-9	TRBJ1-4	.	CASSLVPLETNEKLFF	TGTGCCAGCAGCTTAGTTCCCCTGGAGACTAATGAAAAACTGTTTTTT
once	TRBV30	TRBJ2-5	.	CAWSAGHKSETQYF	TGTGCCTGGAGTGCGGGACATAAATCGGAGACCCAGTACTTC
.	TRBV7-2	TRBJ1-5	TRBD1	CASSLGTGDQPQHF	TGTGCCAGCAGCCTTGGGACAGGGGATCAGCCCCAGCATTTT
.	TRBV7-9	TRBJ2-3	.	CASSLEGGTDTQYF	TGTGCCAGCAGCTTAGAGGGGGGCACAGATACGCAGTATTTT
.	TRBV6-1	TRBJ1-2	.	CASVQSGYTF	TGTGCCAGTGTACAGAGCGGCTACACCTTC
.	TRBV2	TRBJ2-3	TRBD1	CASSGQGGTDTQYF	TGTGCCAGCAGTGGTCAGGGGGGCACAGATACGCAGTATTTT
.	TRBV7-8	TRBJ1-5	.	CASSLEGGVVPQHF	TGTGCCAGCAGCTTAGAAGGGGGGGTAGTGCCCCAGCATTTT
.	TRBV19	TRBJ2-2	TRBD1	CASGWTGSNTGELFF	TGTGCCAGTGGTTGGACAGGATCGAACACCGGGGAGCTGTTTTTT
.	TRBV7-3	TRBJ2-6	TRBD1	CASSLYARQGASGANVLTF	TGTGCCAGCAGCTTATATGCGAGACAGGGGGCTTCTGGGGCCAACGTCCTGACTTTC